This entry describes one T cell receptor beta chain. No antigen is known for it. It has no much larger one-base neighbor in the sample; base qualities were not kept. These data belong to a study of shared T cell receptors in the human thymus (dated by TCRdb to about 2021). At the level of the whole study: The study examined how self-reactive, shared T-cell receptor alpha chains are generated in the human thymus.

Preparation of the library involved the immunoSEQ multiplex PCR assay. The table comes from immuneACCESS by way of TCRdb, which keeps in-frame sequences with V and J called. Part of the clones is missing from these tables; in studies checked, under half for an unresolved V gene and the rest for unknown reasons. This sample comprises almost 550,000 clones, around 78% of them detected only once. About 0.012% of the sample belongs to the ten largest clones. This sample also appeared in a second study, on human thymus T cells. The second study's authors report: In Finland, the donors were immunologically healthy infants who were having open corrective cardiac surgery for congenital heart defects. Thymus tissue was obtained as surgical resects removed during corrective cardiac surgery. Usage of V and J gene segments appeared to be biased in both the thymic and the peripheral blood repertoires. The related research reported highly overlapping thymic TCR repertoires among unrelated individuals. The study used seven to nine infant thymus samples plus four related peripheral blood samples to characterize TCR alpha and beta repertoires. Donor ages ranged from roughly 7 to 250 days, and the cohort comprised about 6 male and a couple of female infants. After being mechanically released from the tissue, thymocytes were kept at -70 degrees C in pellets of about 8.5-34 million cells. A QIAsymphony instrument was used to extract genomic DNA from frozen cell pellets. Using the immunoSEQ multiplex PCR assay, the TCRB and TCRAD loci were amplified from a standardized quantity of quality-controlled genomic DNA. The V(D)J region was spanned by amplicons of a length sufficient to cover the CDR3 and to identify V and J genes. The commercial immunoSEQ service was used to sequence amplicons on an Illumina platform. Primer bias and sequencing errors were corrected as previously described, and TCRAD and TCRB were defined on the basis of the IMGT database. Repertoires were analysed with immunoSEQ Analyzer 3.0 and VDJTools, covering basic statistics, V/J segment usage, diversity estimates, rarefaction and pairwise overlap. Diversity was estimated with Chao1, ChaoE, Efron-Thisted, Shannon and inverse Simpson indices, and also on datasets down-sampled to the smallest sample. Repertoire overlap used strict matching of CDR3 nucleotide sequence, V gene and J gene, with Jaccard-based multidimensional scaling clustering. On average, roughly 810,000 unique TCRB clonotypes were obtained from thymus samples, compared with approximately 82,000 from blood samples.

Input material: thymocytes. This TCR was recovered from a boy under two years old with a congenital heart defect. Donor details come from another sample of the same person, matched by shared clones.

The CDR3 here reads CASTGGQGSYGYTF. The DNA is TGTGCCAGCACCGGGGGACAGGGATCCTATGGCTACACCTTC. In this chain, TRBV9 is recombined with TRBJ1-2; TRBD1 matches 9 bases in the middle. Including cysteine and phenylalanine, the CDR3 has 14 amino acids. CDR3 DNA only is kept here, 42 bases in frame from base 1. CDR1 SGDLS and CDR2 YYNGEE were looked up in the germline V gene. The germline V and J ends show losses of 6 bases and 4 bases respectively, and no gene match explains 7 bases of the junction.